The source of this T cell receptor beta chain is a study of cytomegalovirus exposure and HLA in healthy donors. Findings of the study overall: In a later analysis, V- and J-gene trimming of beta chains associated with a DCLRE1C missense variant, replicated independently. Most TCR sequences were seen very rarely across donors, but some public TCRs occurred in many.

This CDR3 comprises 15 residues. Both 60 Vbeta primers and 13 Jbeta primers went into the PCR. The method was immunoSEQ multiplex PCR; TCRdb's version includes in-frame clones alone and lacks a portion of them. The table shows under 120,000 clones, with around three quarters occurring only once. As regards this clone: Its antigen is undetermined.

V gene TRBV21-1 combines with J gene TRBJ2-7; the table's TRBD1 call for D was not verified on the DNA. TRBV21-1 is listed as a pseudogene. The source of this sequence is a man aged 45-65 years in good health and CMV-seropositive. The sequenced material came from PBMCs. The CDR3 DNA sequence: TGTGCCAGCAGCAAAGGGGGGACAGGCGTCTACGAGCAGTACTTC. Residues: CASSKGGTGVYEQYF.